This record covers a single TCR beta chain. Its cognate antigen has yet to be identified. The junction shows a germline mismatch at one end, possibly a read error. TCRbeta CDR3 regions were amplified from genomic DNA using the immunoSEQ Assay, a bias-controlled multiplex PCR. In the original analysis: Within the assay, amplification of reference gene primers was used to estimate how many nucleated cells each sample contained. To quantify the absolute abundance of each unique TCRbeta CDR3 rearrangement, sequence reads were collapsed and filtered. Productive Simpson clonality was computed per sample as the square root of Simpson's diversity index over productive rearrangements. Sourced from immuneACCESS, this table was stored by TCRdb with only in-frame sequences that have V and J called. A share of the clones is absent; for the studies checked, an unresolved V gene accounts for under half, and the remainder has no known explanation. V, J and clone size are taken as reported in that table, and D and trimming were inferred from the DNA itself. The sample table contains more than 100,000 clones; only one count was recorded for 70% to 90% of them. Of the sample, around 3.1% is held by the ten largest clones.

The data derive from a study of blood T cell repertoires in COVID-19 (TCRdb year 2020). For the study in its entirety: The collaborator samples originated in the United States, Italy and Spain and spanned the acute and convalescent phases of COVID-19. A de-identified subject ID, COVID-19 status, age in years and sex were almost always included in the sample metadata. The prospective study material was composed of cDNA or gDNA derived from T cells, B-cell-depleted T cells, or PBMCs. Subjects who had been exposed to COVID-19, were actively infected with it, or had recovered from it provided the deeply sampled blood TCRbeta repertoires that made up the dataset. Where available, HLA class I and class II types were obtained from metadata supplied by the sample provider rather than from assay-based typing. The samples were drawn from two sources: the first 160 participants of the ongoing ImmuneRACE study, and fewer than 1,500 subjects contributed by 6 global collaborators. The repertoires were released in a freely available public database intended as a resource for research on the immune response to SARS-CoV-2. General conclusions and limits of the study: The amount of clinical and demographic metadata varied by source and participant and was provided uncurated.

The collaborating institutions used their own protocols to collect whole blood in K2EDTA tubes. For TCRbeta analysis, collaborators shipped samples as frozen whole blood, isolated PBMCs, or DNA extracted from either of those sample types. Sequencing was carried out using peripheral blood. This clonotype was sampled from a man in his fifties or sixties in a cohort sampled during active COVID-19.

Here the CDR3 is given as CASNLPPSGGDYNEQFF. The nucleotides are TGTGCCAGCAACTTACCTCCTAGCGGGGGGGATTACAATGAGCAGTTCTTC. The rearrangement joined TRBV7-9 to TRBJ2-1; 12 central bases correspond to TRBD2. The germline V gene (reference sequence) gives CDR1 as SEHNR and CDR2 as FQNEAQ. From its cysteine to its phenylalanine, the CDR3 spans 17 amino acids. Only CDR3 DNA is held: 51 bases, read in frame from base 1.